These T cell receptor beta chains were read from a single sample in a study of blood T cell repertoires in COVID-19. TCRdb's copy holds only in-frame clones and misses some; the assay was immunoSEQ multiplex PCR. Of 50,000 to 70,000 clones in the sample, 85% to 90% were seen once. Sequencing input: peripheral blood. These receptors originate from a human donor with active COVID-19. The donor label of this sample is uncertain. Both conserved end residues are part of each CDR3. The D gene is left open where the match is weak. Clone size is shown for a subset of rows, as once, few, many or a class of expanded clone.

J gene: TRBJ2-5; V gene: TRBV18; D gene: NA; clone size: NA; CDR3 length: 12; CDR3 DNA: TGTGCCAGCTCACGTCGGGGAGAGACCCAGTACTTC; CDR3 protein: CASSRRGETQYF
J gene: TRBJ2-1; V gene: TRBV5-6; D gene: NA; clone size: NA; CDR3 length: 11; CDR3 DNA: TGTGCCAGCAGCAGACAGGTTGAGCAGTTCTTC; CDR3 protein: CASSRQVEQFF
J gene: TRBJ1-1; V gene: TRBV7-8; D gene: NA; clone size: once; CDR3 length: 15; CDR3 DNA: TGTGCCAGCAGCTTGACCGGAGGGTTTAACACTGAAGCTTTCTTT; CDR3 protein: CASSLTGGFNTEAFF
J gene: TRBJ2-1; V gene: TRBV5-1; D gene: TRBD2; clone size: NA; CDR3 length: 16; CDR3 DNA: TGCGCCAGCAGCCCCTCCCCCGGGGGACTAGTGGGTGAGCAGTTCTTC; CDR3 protein: CASSPSPGGLVGEQFF
J gene: TRBJ1-1; V gene: TRBV7-3; D gene: TRBD1; clone size: NA; CDR3 length: 14; CDR3 DNA: TGTGCCAGCAGCTTGGGACAGCCTAACACTGAAGCTTTCTTT; CDR3 protein: CASSLGQPNTEAFF
J gene: TRBJ2-3; V gene: TRBV5-6; D gene: NA; clone size: once; CDR3 length: 15; CDR3 DNA: TGTGCCAGCAGCACACTGACAAGTAGCACAGATACGCAGTATTTT; CDR3 protein: CASSTLTSSTDTQYF
J gene: TRBJ1-1; V gene: TRBV6-1; D gene: NA; clone size: NA; CDR3 length: 14; CDR3 DNA: TGTGCCAGCAGTGAAGTTCACAGGGACACTGAAGCTTTCTTT; CDR3 protein: CASSEVHRDTEAFF
J gene: TRBJ2-1; V gene: TRBV10-3; D gene: NA; clone size: NA; CDR3 length: 13; CDR3 DNA: TGTGCCATCAGTGAGGGAGGATACAATGAGCAGTTCTTC; CDR3 protein: CAISEGGYNEQFF
J gene: TRBJ1-1; V gene: TRBV5-4; D gene: NA; clone size: NA; CDR3 length: 14; CDR3 DNA: TGTGCCAGCAGCTTGCCAGGGCGCGGCACTGAAGCTTTCTTT; CDR3 protein: CASSLPGRGTEAFF
J gene: TRBJ1-6; V gene: TRBV7-2; D gene: NA; clone size: medium-sized; CDR3 length: 16; CDR3 DNA: TGTGCCAGCAGCTTAGGATCGCCCGGAGATAATTCACCCCTCCACTTT; CDR3 protein: CASSLGSPGDNSPLHF
J gene: TRBJ2-1; V gene: TRBV5-4; D gene: NA; clone size: NA; CDR3 length: 13; CDR3 DNA: TGTGCCAGCAGCTTACCCGGGTTGGGTGAGCAGTTCTTC; CDR3 protein: CASSLPGLGEQFF
J gene: TRBJ2-7; V gene: TRBV23-1; D gene: TRBD2; clone size: once; CDR3 length: 14; CDR3 DNA: TGCGCCAGCGGCGGACTAGCCGGCTCCTACGAGCAGTACTTC; CDR3 protein: CASGGLAGSYEQYF
J gene: TRBJ2-7; V gene: TRBV5-6; D gene: TRBD2; clone size: NA; CDR3 length: 15; CDR3 DNA: TGTGCCAGCAAAACTTACCCCGGGGGGACTGTTGAGCAGTACTTC; CDR3 protein: CASKTYPGGTVEQYF
J gene: TRBJ2-5; V gene: TRBV21-1; D gene: NA; clone size: NA; CDR3 length: 19; CDR3 DNA: TGTGCCAGCAGCAAAGGGGCCGCAGGGCTAGCGGGAGATTTTAAGACCCAGTACTTC; CDR3 protein: CASSKGAAGLAGDFKTQYF
J gene: TRBJ2-2; V gene: TRBV4-1; D gene: TRBD2; clone size: NA; CDR3 length: 18; CDR3 DNA: TGCGCCAGCAGCCAAGAGGCGGCGGGAGTGTTAGGTACCGGGGAGCTGTTTTTT; CDR3 protein: CASSQEAAGVLGTGELFF
J gene: TRBJ2-7; V gene: TRBV2; D gene: TRBD2; clone size: NA; CDR3 length: 15; CDR3 DNA: TGTGCCAGCAGACCAGTCGGGGGGGCCTTGGGAGAGCAGTACTTC; CDR3 protein: CASRPVGGALGEQYF
J gene: TRBJ1-3; V gene: TRBV9; D gene: NA; clone size: once; CDR3 length: 14; CDR3 DNA: TGTGCCAGCTCTTACACCCAGGGCGAAGGCACCATATATTTT; CDR3 protein: CASSYTQGEGTIYF
J gene: TRBJ2-3; V gene: TRBV19; D gene: TRBD1; clone size: NA; CDR3 length: 15; CDR3 DNA: TGTGCCAGTAGTCTCCCGACAGGGAGCACAGATACGCAGTATTTT; CDR3 protein: CASSLPTGSTDTQYF
J gene: TRBJ2-7; V gene: TRBV5-1; D gene: NA; clone size: NA; CDR3 length: 12; CDR3 DNA: TGCGCCAGCAGCCCCTACGGGTACGAGCAGTACTTC; CDR3 protein: CASSPYGYEQYF
J gene: TRBJ2-5; V gene: TRBV5-4; D gene: TRBD2; clone size: NA; CDR3 length: 15; CDR3 DNA: TGTGCCAGCAGCCGAGGCGGGAGTGGGCAAGAGACCCAGTACTTC; CDR3 protein: CASSRGGSGQETQYF
J gene: TRBJ2-7; V gene: TRBV5-6; D gene: NA; clone size: NA; CDR3 length: 15; CDR3 DNA: TGTGCCAGCAGCGCCAGGCACTCTGTAGTCTACGAGCAGTACTTC; CDR3 protein: CASSARHSVVYEQYF
J gene: TRBJ2-1; V gene: TRBV19; D gene: TRBD2; clone size: NA; CDR3 length: 15; CDR3 DNA: TGTGCCAGTAGCCTGGACGGGACTAGCGGGAGTGCGCAGTTCTTC; CDR3 protein: CASSLDGTSGSAQFF
J gene: TRBJ2-7; V gene: TRBV7-2; D gene: TRBD2; clone size: NA; CDR3 length: 15; CDR3 DNA: TGTGCCAGGGGGGGGACCGGGACTAACTCCTACGAGCAGTACTTC; CDR3 protein: CARGGTGTNSYEQYF
J gene: TRBJ2-7; V gene: TRBV7-7; D gene: NA; clone size: NA; CDR3 length: 13; CDR3 DNA: TGTGCTAGCAGCCCATCACAGGGGAGGGAGCAGTACTTC; CDR3 protein: CASSPSQGREQYF
J gene: TRBJ1-1; V gene: TRBV7-8; D gene: NA; clone size: few; CDR3 length: 13; CDR3 DNA: TGTGCCAGCAGTCTGACAGTGAACACTGAAGCTTTCTTT; CDR3 protein: CASSLTVNTEAFF
J gene: TRBJ2-3; V gene: TRBV29-1; D gene: TRBD2; clone size: NA; CDR3 length: 16; CDR3 DNA: TGCAGCGTTGAAGCTCTGCGGGAGGGAAGCACAGATACGCAGTATTTT; CDR3 protein: CSVEALREGSTDTQYF
J gene: TRBJ2-4; V gene: TRBV18; D gene: TRBD1; clone size: NA; CDR3 length: 14; CDR3 DNA: TGTGCCAGCTCAACCGGGACAGGCCGGGCCATTCAGTACTTC; CDR3 protein: CASSTGTGRAIQYF
J gene: TRBJ2-1; V gene: TRBV4-3; D gene: TRBD1; clone size: NA; CDR3 length: 14; CDR3 DNA: TGCGCCAGCAGCCAGGACAGGGGGCTCGATGAGCAGTTCTTC; CDR3 protein: CASSQDRGLDEQFF
J gene: TRBJ1-5; V gene: TRBV18; D gene: TRBD1; clone size: NA; CDR3 length: 16; CDR3 DNA: TGTGCCAGCTCACCAAGGGCAGGGGGCGAGGCTCAGCCCCAGCATTTT; CDR3 protein: CASSPRAGGEAQPQHF
J gene: TRBJ2-1; V gene: TRBV2; D gene: TRBD2; clone size: NA; CDR3 length: 15; CDR3 DNA: TGTGCCAGCAGCGCTACTAGCGCTACCTACAATGAGCAGTTCTTC; CDR3 protein: CASSATSATYNEQFF
J gene: TRBJ2-3; V gene: TRBV29-1; D gene: TRBD2; clone size: NA; CDR3 length: 17; CDR3 DNA: TGCAGCGTTGAAGATCGGCATGTACTAGCGGGGGTGCGGGCGCAGTATTTT; CDR3 protein: CSVEDRHVLAGVRAQYF